This T cell receptor beta chain is from a study of CD8+ T cells in alopecia areata. At the level of the study: Oral tofacitinib, 5 to 10 mg twice daily, was given in an open-label trial. Treated patients received severity scores based on the percentage of scalp area affected.

cDNA prepared by RNA extraction and subsequent reverse transcription served as the template for sequencing. Clones were read by immunoSEQ multiplex PCR, and TCRdb kept only the in-frame ones, dropping some. The table has some 96,000 clones, 60% to 75% seen once. The treatment denotes: oral pan-JAK inhibitor, 5-10 mg twice daily. Whole-study results and caveats: There were many expanded lesional clones persisting in scalp and blood during tofacitinib.

Details on this clone: Its target is unknown.

Deletions cut 2 bases from V and 3 bases from J, with 21 bases between. Germline CDR1 MGHDK, CDR2 SYGVNS. CDR3 length: 18 residues. The material was CD8+ T cells sorted from blood, obtained at week 4, from a patient treated with tofacitinib. The TCR sequence derives from a human donor with alopecia areata. The chain recombines TRBV25-1 with TRBJ2-3; the D is unclear. The DNA of the CDR3 is TGTGCCAGCAGTGAACTCAGCGCCCGCATAGAAAGTACAGATACGCAGTATTTT. Amino acid sequence: CASSELSARIESTDTQYF.